This T cell receptor beta chain was recovered during a study of CD8 T cells in ankylosing spondylitis. TCRdb processed the 5' RACE reads anew with MiXCR; each CDR3 protein has one entry. The repertoire has roughly 300,000 distinct CDR3 sequences, approximately 8% of them found once; the top ten carry 13% to 15%. General study findings and limits: A TCR beta motif made of several highly homologous variants seemed typical of ankylosing spondylitis blood. As reported, disease-linked clones showed significant enrichment in matched ankylosing spondylitis synovial fluid.

This clonotype was observed a handful of times. As yet, its antigen is unknown. The TCR comes from a male donor with ankylosing spondylitis. The specimen was blood, either unsorted or a sorted T cell fraction (not recorded which).

As DNA, the CDR3 is TGTGCCAGCAGTTCCAGGGGACAGGATGGCACAGATACGCAGTATTTT. It yields the protein CASSSRGQDGTDTQYF. V gene TRBV6-2 or TRBV6-3 combines with J gene TRBJ2-3; 8 bases align to TRBD1. Germline V CDR1 and CDR2: MNHEY, SVGEGT. The CDR3 runs to 16 residues. After removal of 4 bases from V and 1 base from J, the junction contained 7 bases not matched to a gene.